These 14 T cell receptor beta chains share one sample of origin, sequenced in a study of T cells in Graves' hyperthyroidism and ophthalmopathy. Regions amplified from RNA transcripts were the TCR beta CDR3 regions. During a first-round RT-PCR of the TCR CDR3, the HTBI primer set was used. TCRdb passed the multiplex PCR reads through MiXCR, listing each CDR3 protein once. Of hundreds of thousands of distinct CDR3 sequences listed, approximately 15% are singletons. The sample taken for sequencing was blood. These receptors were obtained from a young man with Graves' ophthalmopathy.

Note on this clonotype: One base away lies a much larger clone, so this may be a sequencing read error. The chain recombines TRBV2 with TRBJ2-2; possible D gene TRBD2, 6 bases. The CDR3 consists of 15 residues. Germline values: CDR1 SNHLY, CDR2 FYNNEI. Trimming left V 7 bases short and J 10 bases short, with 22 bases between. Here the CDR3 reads CASIMGTGRLEELFF. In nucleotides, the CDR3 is TGTGCCAGCATCATGGGGACTGGAAGGCTCGAGGAGCTGTTTTTT.

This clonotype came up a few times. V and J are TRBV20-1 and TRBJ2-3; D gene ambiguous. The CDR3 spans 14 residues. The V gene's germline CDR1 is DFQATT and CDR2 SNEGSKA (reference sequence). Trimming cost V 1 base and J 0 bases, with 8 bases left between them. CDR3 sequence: CSARVITSTDTQYF. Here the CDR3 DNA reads TGCAGTGCTAGAGTGATAACTAGCACAGATACGCAGTATTTT.

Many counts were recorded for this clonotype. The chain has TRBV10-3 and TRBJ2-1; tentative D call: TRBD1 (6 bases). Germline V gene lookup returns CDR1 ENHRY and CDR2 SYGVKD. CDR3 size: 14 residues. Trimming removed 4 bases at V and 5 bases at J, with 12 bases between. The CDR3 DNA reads TGTGCCATCAGTGCTCGAGCAGGGGACAATGAGCAGTTCTTC. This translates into CAISARAGDNEQFF.

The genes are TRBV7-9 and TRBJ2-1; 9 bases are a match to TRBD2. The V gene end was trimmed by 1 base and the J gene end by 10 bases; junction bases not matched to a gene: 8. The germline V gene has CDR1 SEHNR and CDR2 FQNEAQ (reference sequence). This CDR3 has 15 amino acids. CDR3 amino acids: CASSLESRGGGEQFF. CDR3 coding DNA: TGTGCCAGCAGCTTAGAGTCGCGGGGGGGCGGGGAGCAGTTCTTC.

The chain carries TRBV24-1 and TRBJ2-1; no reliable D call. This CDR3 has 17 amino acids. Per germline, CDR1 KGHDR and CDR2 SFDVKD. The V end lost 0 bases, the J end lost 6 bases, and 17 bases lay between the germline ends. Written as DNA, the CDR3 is TGTGCCACCAGTGATTTGCGAGACACTCCTACTGGCAATGAGCAGTTCTTC. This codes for CATSDLRDTPTGNEQFF.

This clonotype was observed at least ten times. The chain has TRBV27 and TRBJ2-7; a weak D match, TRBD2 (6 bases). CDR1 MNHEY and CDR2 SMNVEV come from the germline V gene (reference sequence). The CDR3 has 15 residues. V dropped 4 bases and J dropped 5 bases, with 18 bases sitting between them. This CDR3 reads CASSSQLALAHEQYF. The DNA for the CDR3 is TGTGCCAGCAGTTCCCAACTAGCATTAGCCCACGAGCAGTACTTC.

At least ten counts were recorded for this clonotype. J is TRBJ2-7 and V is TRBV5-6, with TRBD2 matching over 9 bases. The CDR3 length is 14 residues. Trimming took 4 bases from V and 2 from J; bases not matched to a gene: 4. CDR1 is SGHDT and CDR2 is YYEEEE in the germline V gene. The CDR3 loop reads CASSNSGSTYEQYF. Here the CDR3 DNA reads TGTGCCAGCAGCAATAGCGGGAGTACCTACGAGCAGTACTTC.

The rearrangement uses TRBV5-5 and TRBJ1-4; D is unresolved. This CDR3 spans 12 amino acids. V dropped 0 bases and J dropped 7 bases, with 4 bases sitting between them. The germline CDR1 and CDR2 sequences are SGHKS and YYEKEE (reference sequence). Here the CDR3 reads CASSLDPEKLFF. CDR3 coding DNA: TGTGCCAGCAGCTTGGACCCTGAAAAACTGTTTTTT.

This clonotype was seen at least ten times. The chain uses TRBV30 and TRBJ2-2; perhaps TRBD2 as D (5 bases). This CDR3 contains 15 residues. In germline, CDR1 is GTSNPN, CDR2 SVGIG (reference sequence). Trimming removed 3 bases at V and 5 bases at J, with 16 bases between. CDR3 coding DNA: TGTGCCTGGAGGGAATGGGAGCAGGCGACCGGGGAGCTGTTTTTT. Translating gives CAWREWEQATGELFF.

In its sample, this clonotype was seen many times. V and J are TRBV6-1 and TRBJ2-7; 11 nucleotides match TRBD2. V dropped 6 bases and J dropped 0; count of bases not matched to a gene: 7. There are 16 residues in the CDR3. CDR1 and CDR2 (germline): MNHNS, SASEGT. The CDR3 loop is CASRKTSGVSSYEQYF. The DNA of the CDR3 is TGTGCCAGCAGGAAGACTAGCGGGGTGAGCTCCTACGAGCAGTACTTC.

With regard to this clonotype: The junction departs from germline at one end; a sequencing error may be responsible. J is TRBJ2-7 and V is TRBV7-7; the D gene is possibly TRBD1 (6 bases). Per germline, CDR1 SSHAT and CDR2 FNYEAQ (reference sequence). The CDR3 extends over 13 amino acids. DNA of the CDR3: TGTGCTAGCAGCTCCACAGGGAGCCGCGAGCAGTACTTC. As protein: CASSSTGSREQYF.

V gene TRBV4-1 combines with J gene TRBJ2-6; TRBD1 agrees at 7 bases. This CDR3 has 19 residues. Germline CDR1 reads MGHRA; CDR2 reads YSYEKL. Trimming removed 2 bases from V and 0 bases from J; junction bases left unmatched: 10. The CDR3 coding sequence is TGCGCCAGCAGCCAATGGGGTACAGGGGTCCGCTCTGGGGCCAACGTCCTGACTTTC. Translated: CASSQWGTGVRSGANVLTF.

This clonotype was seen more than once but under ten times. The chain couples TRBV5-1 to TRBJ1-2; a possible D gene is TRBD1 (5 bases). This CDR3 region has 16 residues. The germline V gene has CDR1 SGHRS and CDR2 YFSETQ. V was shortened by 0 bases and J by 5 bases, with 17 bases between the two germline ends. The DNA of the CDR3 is TGCGCCAGCAGCTTGGCCCCGACAGTAAGAGATTATGGCTACACCTTC. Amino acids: CASSLAPTVRDYGYTF. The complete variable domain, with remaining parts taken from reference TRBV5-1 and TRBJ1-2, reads KAGVTQTPRYLIKTRGQQVTLSCSPISGHRSVSWYQQTPGQGLQFLFEYFSETQRNKGNFPGRFSGRQFSNSRSEMNVSTLELGDSALYLCASSLAPTVRDYGYTFGSGTRLTVV.

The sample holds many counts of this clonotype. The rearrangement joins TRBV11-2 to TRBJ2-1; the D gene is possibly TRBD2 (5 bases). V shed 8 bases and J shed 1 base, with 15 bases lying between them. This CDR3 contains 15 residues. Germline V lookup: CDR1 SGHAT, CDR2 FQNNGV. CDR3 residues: CASSEEAVSYNEQFF. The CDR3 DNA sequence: TGTGCCAGCTCCGAAGAAGCGGTGTCCTACAATGAGCAGTTCTTC.